This T cell receptor beta chain was recovered during a study of cytomegalovirus exposure and HLA in healthy donors. General study points: Rarity characterized most TCR sequences, yet some public TCRs appeared in many donors. Most CMV-associated TCR beta chains appeared HLA-restricted in a later analysis. CMV serostatus stood as the only immune exposure information on hand. A cluster of highly shared sequence variants was likely a sequencing artifact.

The PCR was carried out with 60 Vbeta primers and 13 Jbeta primers. The protocol was immunoSEQ multiplex PCR, while the TCRdb copy is restricted to in-frame clones and leaves out a portion. The sample includes fewer than 200,000 clones, approximately 79% seen only once; the top ten take roughly 5.8%. A remark on this clone: Its cognate antigen is unknown.

V lost 1 base to trimming and J lost 8 bases; unmatched junction nucleotides: 7. Germline values: CDR1 SGHDT, CDR2 YYEEEE. This CDR3 has 15 residues. The origin of this receptor is a man aged 40-49 years in good health and CMV-seropositive. The J gene is TRBJ2-1, the V gene TRBV5-6, with 9 bases identical to TRBD1. Input material: PBMCs. In DNA, the CDR3 is TGTGCCAGCAGCTTGACCGGGACAGGGATAGATGAGCAGTTCTTC. It encodes CASSLTGTGIDEQFF.